Detailed here is one T cell receptor (beta chain). Original analysis: Amplification of reference gene primers provided the estimated nucleated cell counts. Profiling relied on immunoSEQ multiplex PCR, and the TCRdb table lists in-frame clones only, not all of them. That table supplies the V and J calls and clone size; D and trimming were determined from the DNA. Altogether over 450,000 clones are present, nearly 90% being singletons, with the ten largest covering roughly 0.9%. There are 16 residues in the CDR3. The germline V gene has CDR1 SEHNR and CDR2 FQNEAQ (reference sequence). With V trimmed by 5 bases and J by 5 bases, 6 bases remained unmatched. These data originate in a study of blood T cell repertoires in COVID-19. Whole-study context: The United States, Italy and Spain supplied acute and convalescent COVID-19 samples. PBMCs, B-cell-depleted T cells, or T cells provided the cDNA or gDNA that made up the material.

This receptor was obtained from a man aged 18 to 30 with COVID-19, enrolled during active disease. The sample consisted of peripheral blood. This chain links TRBV7-9 with TRBJ2-5; 15 nucleotides line up with TRBD2. CDR3 coding DNA: TGTGCCAGCAGCGCTGGACTAGCGGGAGGGCCGGAGACCCAGTACTTC. Translation gives CASSAGLAGGPETQYF.